Each of the 23 T cell receptor beta chains below was sequenced from the same sample in a study of cytomegalovirus exposure and HLA in healthy donors. PCR employed 60 Vbeta and 13 Jbeta primers. Libraries were prepared by immunoSEQ multiplex PCR; TCRdb keeps only in-frame clonotypes and omits some of them. The sample records roughly 120,000 clones, roughly three quarters being singletons. The sequenced material came from PBMCs. These receptors were obtained from a man between 18 and 35 years old in good health and CMV-seronegative.

This chain connects TRBV6-5 to TRBJ1-2; no clear D. The CDR3 contains 14 residues. Germline values: CDR1 MNHEY, CDR2 SVGAGI. Trimming shortened V by 2 bases and J by 5 bases, and 12 bases separated the two germline ends. This CDR3 is CASSYGVGSYGYTF. CDR3 nucleotide sequence: TGTGCCAGCAGTTACGGAGTCGGTTCGTATGGCTACACCTTC.

V usage is TRBV7-2 and J usage is TRBJ2-7; 10 nucleotides match TRBD2. The CDR3 has 15 residues. Germline V CDR1 and CDR2: SGHTA, FQGNSA. The junction had 3 bases not matched to a gene; V was cut back by 2 bases and J by 2 bases. CDR3 nucleotides: TGTGCCAGCAGCTTACAGAGCGGGAGGGCCTACGAGCAGTACTTC. Protein sequence: CASSLQSGRAYEQYF.

The gene calls are TRBV6-1 and TRBJ2-1; 8 nucleotides match TRBD1. This CDR3 has 16 amino acids. The germline gives CDR1 MNHNS, CDR2 SASEGT. Unmatched junction bases numbered 10, after V lost 3 bases and J lost 6 bases. The CDR3 nucleotides read TGTGCCAGCAGTGACCGTGCGACAGGGGTTCTCAATGAGCAGTTCTTC. Translation: CASSDRATGVLNEQFF.

V usage is TRBV12-5 and J usage is TRBJ2-7, with D perhaps matching TRBD1 (5 bases). This CDR3 is built from 18 residues. Trimming stripped 1 base from V and 3 bases from J, with 22 bases between. Germline assignment: CDR1 LGHNT and CDR2 FRNRAP. The CDR3 protein is CASGLAVTDLYELYEQYV. For the CDR3, the DNA is TGTGCTAGTGGTTTGGCCGTGACAGACCTCTACGAACTCTACGAGCAGTACGTC.

This rearrangement joins TRBV7-6 to TRBJ1-3; TRBD1 matches 12 bases. After removal of 3 bases from V and 4 bases from J, the junction contained 10 bases not matched to a gene. Germline V CDR1 and CDR2: SGHVS, FNYEAQ. The CDR3 sequence is 18 residues long. Written as DNA, the CDR3 is TGTGCCAGCAGCTTGGCCGGGACAGGGGGCGCCCCGGGAAACACCATATATTTT. Protein product: CASSLAGTGGAPGNTIYF.

Notes on this clone: The junction shows a germline mismatch at one end, possibly a read error. This chain joins TRBV15 and TRBJ2-2; 8 bases agree with TRBD2. The CDR3 loop spans 20 amino acids. Per germline, CDR1 LNHNV and CDR2 YYDKDF (reference sequence). CDR3 sequence: CATSRDLGSGSGEEHRGAVF. CDR3 sequence (DNA): TGTGCCACCAGCAGAGACCTCGGCTCGGGTAGCGGGGAAGAACACCGGGGAGCTGTTTTT. The whole variable domain, filled in from reference TRBV15 and TRBJ2-2, reads DAMVIQNPRYQVTQFGKPVTLSCSQTLNHNVMYWYQQKSSQAPKLLFHYYDKDFNNEADTPDNFQSRRPNTSFCFLDIRSPGLGDTAMYLCATSRDLGSGSGEEHRGAVFGEGSRLTVL.

There are a few counts of this clone. This chain connects TRBV4-3 to TRBJ1-5; D is possibly TRBD1 (5 bases). There are 20 residues in the CDR3. Per germline, CDR1 LGHNA and CDR2 YSLEER. Trimming took off 0 bases at V and 2 bases at J, with 23 bases between the two ends. The CDR3 here is CASSQDGSGAPAQRNQPQHF. The CDR3 bases are TGCGCCAGCAGCCAAGATGGCAGCGGGGCACCCGCTCAACGCAATCAGCCCCAGCATTTT.

This clone showed up just once. The chain is built from TRBV4-1 and TRBJ2-5; 11 bases match TRBD1. Germline-derived CDR1 and CDR2 are MGHRA and YSYEKL. Trimming took 3 bases from V and 2 from J; bases not matched to a gene: 5. The length of the CDR3 is 16 residues. The chain's CDR3 is CASSQGQGGMQETQYF. The CDR3 DNA is TGCGCCAGCAGCCAGGGACAGGGGGGAATGCAAGAGACCCAGTACTTC.

The V call is TRBV7-9, the J call TRBJ2-1; 7 bases are shared with TRBD2. The CDR3 covers 19 residues. J was trimmed by 0 bases and V by 5 bases; bases with no gene match: 16. Germline V gene sequence: CDR1 SEHNR, CDR2 FQNEAQ (reference sequence). CDR3 sequence (DNA): TGTGCCAGCAGCAGGGGACTACCACGCAACACCTTCTCCTACAATGAGCAGTTCTTC. Protein: CASSRGLPRNTFSYNEQFF.

The CDR3 reads CASSSPGPGNEKLFF. The CDR3 bases are TGTGCCAGCAGCTCACCAGGGCCTGGTAATGAAAAACTGTTTTTT. V and J are TRBV5-5 and TRBJ1-4, with TRBD1 as a possible D gene (5 bases). The CDR3 loop spans 15 amino acids. V dropped 3 bases and J dropped 4 bases, with 13 bases sitting between them. Germline CDR1 is SGHKS and CDR2 is YYEKEE (reference sequence).

The V call is TRBV30, the J call TRBJ2-1, with 8 bases identical to TRBD2. CDR1 is GTSNPN, CDR2 SVGIG, per germline (reference sequence). J lost 4 bases, V lost 0 bases, and 5 bases had no gene match. This CDR3 region has 15 residues. In nucleotides, the CDR3 is TGTGCCTGGAGTGTTTGGCTAGCGGGTTACAATGAGCAGTTCTTC. The encoded protein is CAWSVWLAGYNEQFF.

The chain is built from TRBV19 and TRBJ2-7, with D perhaps matching TRBD1 (5 bases). The germline V and J ends were trimmed by 5 bases and 2 bases, with 13 bases remaining between them. This CDR3 is built from 14 residues. Looked up from germline, CDR1 is LNHDA and CDR2 is SQIVND (reference sequence). For the CDR3, the DNA is TGTGCCAGTAGTTTCCAGGGAATAGCCTACGAGCAGTACTTC. Amino acids: CASSFQGIAYEQYF.

The chain joins TRBV18 to TRBJ2-3; 10 bases are shared with TRBD1. Germline assignment: CDR1 KGHSH and CDR2 LQKENI. The CDR3 length is 15 residues. V gave up 2 bases and J gave up 9 bases; unmatched junction bases: 8. Here the CDR3 DNA reads TGTGCCAGCTCACCAGCAGGACAGGGGGAGTACACGCAGTATTTT. The encoded protein is CASSPAGQGEYTQYF.

This chain joins TRBV5-5 and TRBJ2-1; D unclear. CDR1 and CDR2 from the germline V gene are SGHKS and YYEKEE (reference sequence). The CDR3 is 13 amino acids. V lost 0 bases and J 6 bases, leaving 7 bases between the germline ends. The CDR3 nucleotides are TGTGCCAGCAGCTTGGGAACTACCAATGAGCAGTTCTTC. Encoded protein: CASSLGTTNEQFF.

The chain links TRBV28 to TRBJ2-7, with 12 bases fitting TRBD2. V trimming: 9 bases; J trimming: 3 bases; junction bases outside the gene matches: 6. Germline V CDR1 and CDR2: MDHEN, SYDVKM. CDR3 length: 14 amino acids. In nucleotides, the CDR3 is TGTGCCAGTAAACTAGCGGGAGGCGTCTACGAGCAGTACTTC. It translates to CASKLAGGVYEQYF.

CDR3 sequence (DNA): TGTGCCAGCAGCCAGGGACTCTCCGCCTACGAGCAGTACGTC. Amino acid sequence: CASSQGLSAYEQYV. V is TRBV11-2 and J is TRBJ2-7, with D possibly matching TRBD2 (6 bases). The CDR3 is made up of 14 amino acids. V was clipped by 5 bases and J by 2 bases, with 13 bases between them. The germline V gene has CDR1 SGHAT and CDR2 FQNNGV.

The gene calls are TRBV16 and TRBJ2-2; 8 bases are shared with TRBD2. The V gene's germline CDR1 is KGHSY and CDR2 FQNENV. CDR3 length: 14 residues. J gave up 7 bases and V 3 bases, and 4 bases lay outside the gene matches. The CDR3: CASSQTSVVGELFF. Here the CDR3 DNA reads TGTGCCAGCAGCCAGACTAGCGTGGTCGGGGAGCTGTTTTTT.

The chain couples TRBV4-1 to TRBJ2-1; 10 bases map to TRBD2. The length of the CDR3 is 16 residues. J lost 5 bases, V lost 4 bases, and 8 bases had no gene match. Germline CDR1 is MGHRA and CDR2 is YSYEKL. The CDR3 DNA is TGCGCCAGCAGCCTAAAAAGGACTAGCGGACACAATGAGCAGTTCTTC. It encodes CASSLKRTSGHNEQFF.

The chain links TRBV30 to TRBJ1-1; D is possibly TRBD1 (5 bases). Trimming shortened V by 4 bases and J by 4 bases, and 13 bases separated the two germline ends. This CDR3 is 13 amino acids long. Germline-derived CDR1 and CDR2 are GTSNPN and SVGIG (reference sequence). The DNA for the CDR3 is TGTGCCTGGAATTCCGGGGGACTCACTGAAGCTTTCTTT. It translates to CAWNSGGLTEAFF.

This chain connects TRBV19 to TRBJ2-5; a possible D gene is TRBD2 (6 bases). The V gene's germline CDR1 is LNHDA and CDR2 SQIVND (reference sequence). CDR3 length equals 13 residues. V was pared by 6 bases and J by 1 base, with 9 bases between. The CDR3 DNA reads as TGTGCCAGTAGGGGACTCAGCCAAGAGACCCAGTACTTC. This gives the protein CASRGLSQETQYF. The whole variable domain, remainder taken from reference TRBV19 and TRBJ2-5, is DGGITQSPKYLFRKEGQNVTLSCEQNLNHDAMYWYRQDPGQGLRLIYYSQIVNDFQKGDIAEGYSVSREKKESFPLTVTSAQKNPTAFYLCASRGLSQETQYFGPGTRLLVL.

This chain joins TRBV18 and TRBJ2-4, with 14 bases fitting TRBD2. Germline V gene lookup returns CDR1 KGHSH and CDR2 LQKENI. The junction had 11 bases not matched to a gene; V was cut back by 5 bases and J by 5 bases. CDR3 length equals 18 residues. The CDR3 region is CASSSLGTSGRGENIQYF. The CDR3 coding sequence is TGTGCCAGCTCATCCCTCGGGACTAGCGGGAGAGGGGAAAACATTCAGTACTTC.

This clone has a single count. For the CDR3, the DNA is TGTGCCAGCAGCCTCCCGGGACAGGGGAGTCGATCACCCCTCCACTTT. It specifies CASSLPGQGSRSPLHF. V gene TRBV7-9 combines with J gene TRBJ1-6, with 10 positions matching TRBD1. The CDR3 runs to 16 residues. Trimming at V came to 5 bases and at J to 10 bases, leaving 11 bases not matched to a gene. From germline, CDR1 is SEHNR and CDR2 FQNEAQ (reference sequence).

The chain has TRBV2 and TRBJ2-1, with TRBD2 matching 14 bases. V lost 1 base, J lost 8 bases, and 1 base stayed unmatched. The CDR3 totals 15 residues. Looked up from germline, CDR1 is SNHLY and CDR2 is FYNNEI. The CDR3 DNA reads as TGTGCCAGCAGTGAAGAGGGACTAGCGGGAGATGAGCAGTTCTTC. Translation gives CASSEEGLAGDEQFF. The variable domain in full, completed from reference TRBV2 and TRBJ2-1, reads EPEVTQTPSHQVTQMGQEVILRCVPISNHLYFYWYRQILGQKVEFLVSFYNNEISEKSEIFDDQFSVERPDGSNFTLKIRSTKLEDSAMYFCASSEEGLAGDEQFFGPGTRLTVL.